This T cell receptor beta chain originates from a study of shared clonotypes between healthy human individuals. Across the study: Each donor contributed plates that comprised three CD4 naive, three CD4 memory, two CD8 naive and one CD8 memory.

Germline values: CDR1 SQVTM, CDR2 ANQGSEA. The CDR3 is made up of 13 amino acids. The ends lost 5 bases at V and 5 bases at J; junction bases unmatched: 8. Findings and limits, study-wide: Generation of non-shared clonotypes was less probable than generation of clonotypes shared by all four donors.

As for this clone: Its antigen is still unknown.

Several immunoSEQ plates held equal portions of the genomic DNA taken from each subset. Authors' methods: As immunoSEQ supplied junction-only sequences (without quality scores), filtering differed. Profiling relied on immunoSEQ multiplex PCR, and the TCRdb table lists in-frame clones only, not all of them. The DNA was the basis for D and trimming; V, J and clone size are from that table. The profile shows 640,000 or so clones, about three quarters of them singletons. Sequencing was performed on memory CD4+ T cells sorted from blood. Specified subset: CD45RA-negative fraction. This chain links TRBV29-1 with TRBJ2-7; 8 positions match TRBD2. This clonotype originated in a woman aged 25-40 years in good health. The CDR3 reads CSVQAGAGNEQYF. For the CDR3, the DNA is TGCAGCGTTCAAGCGGGAGCGGGTAACGAGCAGTACTTC.